Below, 30 T cell receptor beta chains from the same sample are listed, as sequenced in a study of Graves' ophthalmopathy and Graves' hyperthyroidism. Scientists amplified the TCR beta CDR3 regions from RNA transcripts. First-round RT-PCR relied on HTBI primers, and a second-round multiplex PCR came next. TCRdb called the multiplex PCR reads again in MiXCR, with one record for every CDR3 protein. The repertoire consists of 350,000 to 400,000 distinct CDR3 sequences, with 15% occurring once and the leading ten covering approximately 7%. The specimen was peripheral blood. The source is a woman under 30 with stable Graves' hyperthyroidism.

The chain combines TRBV13 with TRBJ1-5, with D hard to call. Germline-derived CDR1 and CDR2 are PRHDT and FYEKMQ (reference sequence). The CDR3 contains 16 residues. V gave up 2 bases and J gave up 0 bases, with 11 bases separating them. The CDR3 DNA sequence: TGTGCCAGCAGCTTATCCGGTTGGGCTAGCAATCAGCCCCAGCATTTT. Amino acid sequence: CASSLSGWASNQPQHF.

On this clonotype itself: This may stem from a read error, because a much larger clone lies one nucleotide away. The chain combines TRBV11-3 with TRBJ2-5, with 10 bases fitting TRBD2. Germline CDR1 SGHNT, CDR2 YENEEA. The CDR3 totals 15 residues. CDR3 sequence: CAISLSLAGVETQYF. The CDR3 DNA follows: TGTGCCATCAGCTTATCCCTAGCGGGGGTAGAGACCCAGTACTTC. Using reference TRBV11-3 and TRBJ2-5 for the parts outside the CDR3, the full variable domain is EAGVVQSPRYKIIEKKQPVAFWCNPISGHNTLYWYLQNLGQGPELLIRYENEEAVDDSQLPKDRFSAERLKGVDSTLKIQPAELGDSAVYLCAISLSLAGVETQYFGPGTRLLVL.

This clonotype has ten or more counts. The chain links TRBV12-3 or TRBV12-4 to TRBJ2-5; D is uncertain. V gave up 5 bases and J gave up 5 bases, with 9 bases separating them. This CDR3 is 12 amino acids long. The CDR3 nucleotides are TGTGCCAGCAGTATAAACAAGGAGACCCAGTACTTC. Translated, it gives CASSINKETQYF.

This clonotype occurred a few times. The chain employs TRBV12-3 or TRBV12-4 and TRBJ2-3; TRBD2 might be the D (6 bases). This CDR3 has 14 amino acids. With 6 bases removed from V and 3 bases from J, the gap between germline ends came to 13 bases. CDR3 residues: CASRRLGLTDTQYF. The CDR3 DNA is TGTGCCAGCAGACGTTTGGGACTTACAGATACGCAGTATTTT.

This clonotype showed up many times. This chain joins TRBV20-1 and TRBJ2-7; tentative D call: TRBD2 (6 bases). V was trimmed by 1 base and J by 3 bases, leaving 10 bases between them. The CDR3 spans 13 residues. CDR1 is DFQATT, CDR2 SNEGSKA, per germline (reference sequence). In DNA, the CDR3 is TGCAGTGCTAGAGGGGACTCATACTACGAGCAGTACTTC. Amino acid sequence: CSARGDSYYEQYF.

This clonotype was observed many times. The rearrangement links TRBV6-1 to TRBJ1-1; 7 bases match TRBD1. This CDR3 comprises 16 residues. V lost 0 bases, J lost 6 bases, and 10 bases stayed unmatched. The germline V gene has CDR1 MNHNS and CDR2 SASEGT. CDR3 amino acids: CASSEALLGDSPEAFF. DNA for the CDR3: TGTGCCAGCAGTGAAGCGCTTTTGGGGGACAGCCCTGAAGCTTTCTTT.

This clonotype was counted many times. V usage is TRBV10-3 and J usage is TRBJ1-2, with D hard to call. The ends were cut back, 5 bases at V and 8 bases at J, with 15 bases in the middle. The germline CDR1 and CDR2 sequences are ENHRY and SYGVKD. This CDR3 comprises 13 residues. This CDR3 is CAISSTGVEGYTF. CDR3 sequence (DNA): TGTGCCATCAGTTCCACCGGGGTAGAAGGCTACACCTTC.

This clonotype was picked up a small number of times. This may stem from a read error, because a much larger clone lies one nucleotide away. The J gene is TRBJ1-6, the V gene TRBV12-3 or TRBV12-4; 7 nucleotides agree with TRBD1. V was clipped by 6 bases and J by 15 bases; unmatched bases: 14. The CDR3 consists of 14 residues. CDR3 sequence: CASSQVTGATHLHF. The CDR3 nucleotides are TGTGCCAGCAGCCAGGTTACAGGGGCGACACACCTCCACTTT.

Of note for this clonotype: This may arise from a read error, as a much more abundant clone is one base away. The J gene is TRBJ2-7, the V gene TRBV27, with 7 bases that match TRBD1. This CDR3 is built from 13 residues. J lost 6 bases, V lost 5 bases, and 7 bases had no gene match. Germline V gene lookup returns CDR1 MNHEY and CDR2 SMNVEV (reference sequence). CDR3 residues: CASSGRGRSEQYF. CDR3 sequence (DNA): TGTGCCAGCAGTGGTAGGGGGCGCAGCGAGCAGTACTTC.

This clonotype was seen ten or more times. One end of the junction varies from germline; a read error may be responsible. This chain uses TRBV6-1 with TRBJ2-2; 7 bases map to TRBD1. Germline V gene lookup returns CDR1 MNHNS and CDR2 SASEGT. This CDR3 spans 15 amino acids. Here the CDR3 DNA reads TGTGCCAGCAGGGAAGAGACCCACAGGGGCGGGGAGCTGTTTTTT. Amino acid sequence: CASREETHRGGELFF.

This clonotype appeared many times. The chain recombines TRBV6-1 with TRBJ2-6; D uncertain. The CDR3 contains 16 residues. Germline CDR1 and CDR2: MNHNS and SASEGT. Trimming shortened V by 2 bases and J by 0 bases, and 8 bases separated the two germline ends. The DNA for the CDR3 is TGTGCCAGCAGTGAAACCCCAGACTCTGGGGCCAACGTCCTGACTTTC. It is translated as CASSETPDSGANVLTF.

This clonotype was counted a few times. The chain recombines TRBV12-3 or TRBV12-4 with TRBJ1-1; D remains ambiguous. The CDR3 has 17 residues. V lost 5 bases and J 4 bases, leaving 23 bases between the germline ends. The CDR3 loop reads CASSQRAFRSPPTEAFF. CDR3 DNA sequence: TGTGCCAGCAGTCAACGGGCTTTCCGCTCCCCCCCCACTGAAGCTTTCTTT.

This clonotype has ten or more counts. The chain links TRBV11-3 to TRBJ2-7; D ambiguous. Trimming shortened V by 1 base and J by 2 bases, and 6 bases separated the two germline ends. CDR1 is SGHNT and CDR2 is YENEEA in the germline V gene. This CDR3 is 13 amino acids long. CDR3 sequence: CASSLGRTYEQYF. CDR3 in DNA: TGTGCCAGCAGCTTAGGACGGACCTACGAGCAGTACTTC.

This clonotype appeared many times. This may be a read error, as it is one base from a much larger clone. This chain joins TRBV2 and TRBJ1-2; D call uncertain. CDR1 and CDR2 from the germline V gene are SNHLY and FYNNEI. The CDR3 extends over 12 amino acids. In DNA, the CDR3 is TGTGTCAGCAGAAACAGAGTCTATGGCTACACCTTC. It encodes CVSRNRVYGYTF. Supplemented by reference TRBV2 and TRBJ1-2, the full variable domain reads EPEVTQTPSHQVTQMGQEVILRCVPISNHLYFYWYRQILGQKVEFLVSFYNNEISEKSEIFDDQFSVERPDGSNFTLKIRSTKLEDSAMYFCVSRNRVYGYTFGSGTRLTVV.

Many counts were recorded for this clonotype. The genes are TRBV6-1 and TRBJ2-7; tentatively, D is TRBD1 (6 bases). The CDR3 covers 14 residues. Trimming took 2 bases from V and 0 from J, leaving 8 bases between them. From germline, CDR1 is MNHNS and CDR2 SASEGT. CDR3: CASSEQGNSYEQYF. The DNA of the CDR3 is TGTGCCAGCAGTGAACAGGGGAACTCCTACGAGCAGTACTTC.

This clonotype was seen many times. An end of the junction differs from the germline gene, which may be a read error. CDR3 in amino acids: CASSLSDGHIKYF. For the CDR3, the DNA is TGTGCCAGCAGTTTAAGTGACGGGCACATTAAGTACTTC. The chain has TRBV12-3 or TRBV12-4 and TRBJ2-4; D is unresolved. This CDR3 comprises 13 residues.

This clonotype was recorded at least ten times. Written as DNA, the CDR3 is TGTGCCAGCAGTTATTTTGGGGCCAACGTCCTGACTTTC. Translation gives CASSYFGANVLTF. The V call is TRBV12-3 or TRBV12-4, the J call TRBJ2-6; D unclear. The CDR3 runs 13 residues. Trimming stripped 4 bases from V and 3 bases from J, with 4 bases between.

This clonotype was seen at least ten times. The V call is TRBV5-1, the J call TRBJ1-1; a weak D match, TRBD1 (6 bases). CDR1 is SGHRS, CDR2 YFSETQ, per germline. V shed 1 base and J shed 8 bases, with 12 bases lying between them. The CDR3 length is 13 residues. The CDR3, as DNA: TGCGCCAGCAGCTTGATACAGGGAGGGGAAGCTTTCTTT. This encodes CASSLIQGGEAFF.

This clonotype was recorded at least ten times. In this CDR3 the conserved last residue, phenylalanine or tryptophan, is missing, so a read error is likely. This chain connects TRBV6-1 to TRBJ1-2, with 8 nucleotides matching TRBD1. V shed 6 bases and J 5 bases; nucleotides not matched to a gene: 8. CDR1 is MNHNS, CDR2 SASEGT, per germline. CDR3 length: 14 amino acids. Here the CDR3 reads CASRLPGQEYGYTL. CDR3 coding DNA: TGTGCCAGCAGGCTACCGGGACAGGAGTATGGCTACACCCTC.

The rearrangement joins TRBV6-1 to TRBJ2-7, with 9 bases that match TRBD1. This CDR3 contains 16 residues. The V gene's germline CDR1 is MNHNS and CDR2 SASEGT. V was clipped by 3 bases and J by 2 bases; unmatched bases: 8. This CDR3 is CASSEEGQGWTYEQYF. The CDR3 DNA is TGTGCCAGCAGTGAGGAGGGACAGGGTTGGACCTACGAGCAGTACTTC.

This clonotype was observed at least ten times. The rearrangement uses TRBV2 and TRBJ1-6; TRBD1 might be the D (5 bases). Germline CDR1 reads SNHLY; CDR2 reads FYNNEI. There are 13 residues in the CDR3. V was clipped by 11 bases and J by 10 bases, with 18 bases between them. CDR3 sequence reads: CADSREGTSPLHF. The CDR3 bases are TGTGCCGACTCCCGTGAGGGGACGTCACCCCTCCACTTT.

In this sample, this clonotype turned up many times. The CDR3 spells CASSLAVGVGTGELFF. The CDR3 coding sequence is TGTGCCAGCAGCTTAGCAGTGGGGGTGGGCACCGGGGAGCTGTTTTTT. V is TRBV7-2 and J is TRBJ2-2; D is tentatively TRBD1 or TRBD2 (5 bases each). V was pared by 0 bases and J by 4 bases, with 12 bases between. The CDR3 is 16 residues long. CDR1 is SGHTA, CDR2 FQGNSA, per germline.

This clonotype has ten or more counts. The chain links TRBV27 to TRBJ1-5; D uncertain. This CDR3 spans 15 amino acids. V lost 5 bases to trimming and J lost 6 bases, with 17 bases between them. Germline CDR1 MNHEY, CDR2 SMNVEV (reference sequence). The CDR3 DNA reads as TGTGCCAGCAGTCCCTCGGACTGGCGGGGTCAGCCCCAGCATTTT. This gives the protein CASSPSDWRGQPQHF.

Ten or more counts support this clonotype. The V gene is TRBV19, the J gene TRBJ2-6, with a tentative D call TRBD1 (6 bases). The CDR3 is 18 amino acids. Germline-derived CDR1 and CDR2 are LNHDA and SQIVND (reference sequence). Trimming removed 3 bases at V and 2 bases at J, with 17 bases between. The chain's CDR3 is CASSISRQGRTGANVLTF. CDR3 in DNA: TGTGCCAGTAGTATCTCCCGCCAGGGGCGAACTGGGGCCAACGTCCTGACTTTC.

This clonotype was seen ten or more times. The chain combines TRBV20-1 with TRBJ1-2; 8 nucleotides line up with TRBD1. The CDR3 is made up of 15 amino acids. Losses at the gene ends were 8 bases for V and 5 bases for J; bases not matched to a gene: 16. The germline V gene encodes CDR1 DFQATT and CDR2 SNEGSKA (reference sequence). CDR3 bases: TGCAGTATCAGAACGTCGACAGGGGCGACATATGGCTACACCTTC. Its protein is CSIRTSTGATYGYTF.

This clonotype occurred many times. This chain joins TRBV10-3 and TRBJ2-7; the match to TRBD2 covers 8 bases. With 3 bases clipped from V and 2 bases from J, the junction kept 12 bases outside the gene matches. In germline, CDR1 is ENHRY, CDR2 SYGVKD. This CDR3 is built from 17 residues. The CDR3: CAISDYMSSGVPYEQYF. CDR3 nucleotides: TGTGCCATCAGTGATTACATGAGTAGCGGGGTGCCCTACGAGCAGTACTTC.

J is TRBJ1-1 and V is TRBV20-1, with D hard to call. CDR3 length: 15 residues. Germline CDR1 and CDR2: DFQATT and SNEGSKA (reference sequence). V lost 0 bases to trimming and J lost 3 bases, with 14 bases between them. The chain's CDR3 is CSARDSAGLDTEAFF. The CDR3 coding sequence is TGCAGTGCTAGAGATTCGGCGGGTTTAGACACTGAAGCTTTCTTT.

The rearrangement joins TRBV12-5 to TRBJ1-5; D might be TRBD1 (6 bases). The CDR3 is 12 residues long. V dropped 7 bases and J dropped 7 bases, with 11 bases sitting between them. CDR1 and CDR2 from the germline V gene are LGHNT and FRNRAP. The DNA of the CDR3 is TGTGCTAGTGTCGAGGGGGGCCAGCCCCAGCATTTT. This encodes CASVEGGQPQHF. Together with reference TRBV12-5 and TRBJ1-5, the CDR3 gives the full variable domain: DARVTQTPRHKVTEMGQEVTMRCQPILGHNTVFWYRQTMMQGLELLAYFRNRAPLDDSGMPKDRFSAEMPDATLATLKIQPSEPRDSAVYFCASVEGGQPQHFGDGTRLSIL.

There are a few counts of this clonotype. This chain uses TRBV19 with TRBJ2-2; D gene unclear. CDR3 size: 15 residues. Between the trimmed V and J ends, which lost 4 bases and 0 bases, there was a span of 9 bases. Germline CDR1 is LNHDA and CDR2 is SQIVND (reference sequence). The CDR3 DNA reads as TGTGCCAGTAGTAACTCAAAACCGAACACCGGGGAGCTGTTTTTT. Translating it yields CASSNSKPNTGELFF.

This clonotype has a count of ten or more. The chain has TRBV11-2 and TRBJ1-1; D is uncertain. Germline lookup yields CDR1 SGHAT and CDR2 FQNNGV. The CDR3 is made up of 16 amino acids. V lost 5 bases and J lost 9, with 25 bases in between. Here the CDR3 DNA reads TGTGCCAGCAGCGAGTTAGTGGCTCGAGGGTTACTTCAAGCTTTCTTT. Translating it yields CASSELVARGLLQAFF. Filled out from reference TRBV11-2 and TRBJ1-1, the complete variable domain reads EAGVAQSPRYKIIEKRQSVAFWCNPISGHATLYWYQQILGQGPKLLIQFQNNGVVDDSQLPKDRFSAERLKGVDSTLKIQPAKLEDSAVYLCASSELVARGLLQAFFGQGTRLTVV.